This is a list of T cell receptor beta chains from one sample in a study of post-analysis software for immune sequencing data. TCRdb passed the PCR reads through MiXCR, listing each CDR3 protein once. The repertoire holds 600,000 to 700,000 distinct CDR3 sequences, with 55% to 60% as singletons. The specimen was blood. The receptors were gathered from a girl aged 2-10 years with multiple sclerosis. The CDR3 runs from the conserved cysteine through the conserved F or W. The D gene is left open where the match is weak. Clone size appears in some rows only: once, few, many, or a class for an expanded clone.

clone_size	cdr3_length	v_call	d_call	j_call	cdr3_aa	cdr3_nt
-	14	TRBV20-1	TRBD2	TRBJ2-5	CSARVLAGGQTQYF	TGCAGTGCTAGGGTACTAGCGGGGGGGCAGACCCAGTACTTC
-	15	TRBV5-5	TRBD2	TRBJ2-1	CASSLLASSYNEQFF	TGTGCCAGCAGCTTACTAGCGAGCTCCTACAATGAGCAGTTCTTC
-	16	TRBV20-1	TRBD2	TRBJ2-5	CSARDLLAGAGETQYF	TGCAGTGCTAGAGATTTGCTAGCGGGAGCCGGGGAGACCCAGTACTTC
-	14	TRBV7-2	-	TRBJ2-3	CASSLAGGWDTQYF	TGTGCCAGCAGCCTCGCGGGTGGGTGGGATACGCAGTATTTT
-	20	TRBV24-1	-	TRBJ1-5	CATSVRTGGHSIGGNQPQHF	TGTGCCACCAGTGTTAGGACGGGCGGTCACAGTATTGGCGGCAATCAGCCCCAGCATTTT
few	13	TRBV29-1	-	TRBJ1-2	CSVSSGERYGYTF	TGCAGCGTCAGCTCCGGGGAGCGCTATGGCTACACCTTC
-	16	TRBV20-1	TRBD2	TRBJ2-5	CSASGLAGEYQETQYF	TGCAGTGCTAGCGGACTAGCGGGAGAGTACCAAGAGACCCAGTACTTC
-	17	TRBV11-1	TRBD2	TRBJ2-1	CASSPPLASSGGNEQFF	TGTGCCAGCAGCCCCCCCCTAGCCTCGTCGGGGGGAAATGAGCAGTTCTTC
-	15	TRBV6-5	-	TRBJ1-2	CASSYSWDTNYGYTF	TGTGCCAGCAGTTACAGCTGGGACACAAACTATGGCTACACCTTC
-	17	TRBV7-3	-	TRBJ1-1	CASSLIGPRSMNTEAFF	TGTGCCAGCAGCTTAATCGGACCCCGATCTATGAACACTGAAGCTTTCTTT
-	14	TRBV2	-	TRBJ2-1	CASSEFDTRNEQFF	TGTGCCAGCAGTGAATTCGACACCAGGAATGAGCAGTTCTTC
-	17	TRBV20-1	-	TRBJ2-2	CSAATIHGTGKAGELFF	TGCAGTGCCGCAACCATACATGGAACAGGGAAGGCCGGGGAGCTGTTTTTT
-	13	TRBV29-1	TRBD1	TRBJ2-2	CSVGQVNTGELFF	TGCAGCGTGGGACAGGTGAACACCGGGGAGCTGTTTTTT
-	13	TRBV5-1	TRBD1	TRBJ2-3	CASSVTGADTQYF	TGCGCCAGCAGCGTGACAGGGGCAGATACGCAGTATTTT
-	12	TRBV29-1	-	TRBJ2-3	CSATSESDTQYF	TGCAGCGCCACGTCCGAGTCAGATACGCAGTATTTT
-	12	TRBV20-1	-	TRBJ2-7	CSASTGLDEQYF	TGCAGTGCTAGTACGGGACTTGACGAGCAGTACTTC
-	19	TRBV18	TRBD1	TRBJ1-1	CASSHGTGGSHLLNTEAFF	TGTGCCAGCTCACATGGGACAGGGGGGTCCCATCTGCTGAACACTGAAGCTTTCTTT
few	16	TRBV5-1	-	TRBJ1-1	CASSPNLRGPDTEAFF	TGCGCCAGCAGTCCCAACCTCAGGGGTCCGGACACTGAAGCTTTCTTT
-	13	TRBV12-3/TRBV12-4	TRBD1	TRBJ1-1	CASSSTGDRGPFF	TGTGCCAGCAGTTCCACAGGGGATCGTGGTCCTTTCTTT
few	17	TRBV10-3	TRBD1	TRBJ2-4	CAISEQDRALAKNIQYF	TGTGCCATCAGTGAGCAAGACAGGGCACTAGCCAAAAACATTCAGTACTTC
-	17	TRBV25-1	TRBD2	TRBJ2-2	CASSDLGGTSNTGELFF	TGTGCCAGCAGTGATTTAGGGGGGACTAGCAACACCGGGGAGCTGTTTTTT